This T cell receptor (beta chain) is drawn from a study of identical twins. Overall study results and limits: Cord blood beta clonotypes present at high abundance carried fewer insertions; no such pattern appeared in memory repertoires.

This clonotype was counted only a few times. Its antigen is unknown. Deletions cut 4 bases from V and 0 bases from J, with 13 bases between. The CDR3 runs to 16 residues. Germline V lookup: CDR1 SEHNR, CDR2 FQNEAQ (reference sequence). Each CDR3 protein gets one entry after TCRdb re-called the 5' RACE reads with MiXCR. Here the sample spans approximately 700,000 distinct CDR3 sequences, about 18% being singletons. Another study also made use of these data, one on T cells expressing NK-cell markers. In that study: Seven sequenced donors out of eight were HCMV-seropositive, one seronegative. The study found dominant NKG2C+ clonotypes at 1.0-7.0% of CD8+ T cells in about 6 donors.

The V and J genes are TRBV7-9 and TRBJ2-4; D is tentatively TRBD1 or TRBD2 (6 bases each). This receptor was obtained from a woman younger than 30 in good health. The specimen sequenced was PBMCs. Written as DNA, the CDR3 is TGTGCCAGCAGCTCGGGGGACACCCTAGCCAAAAACATTCAGTACTTC. Translation: CASSSGDTLAKNIQYF.